Described below is a single TCR beta chain sequence and its context. Antigen: not known. The source of the sample is a study of T cell responses to AZD1222 COVID-19 vaccine. About the study: Whether given at about 4 or about 12 weeks, second doses were pooled.

Some clones are missing from TCRdb's copy, which holds only in-frame ones; the method was immunoSEQ multiplex PCR. Among around 150,000 clones listed, roughly 92% were seen once. Trimming pared 0 bases from V and 2 bases from J, leaving 10 bases between. CDR1 and CDR2 from the germline V gene are LNHDA and SQIVND (reference sequence). The CDR3 runs to 15 residues. Broader study findings: The sample set comprised mostly white British donors with more females, and clonal diversity was possibly underestimated. Regions 160-218 and 743-854 held dominance among vaccine-associated CD4 TCRs, which spanned spike.

V is TRBV19 and J is TRBJ1-2; D is unresolved. This sample comprised peripheral blood, obtained on day 0 of AZD1222 vaccination. The source of this sequence is an adult in good health. Here the CDR3 DNA reads TGTGCCAGTAGTATAGATCCGGGCGGCAACTATGGCTACACCTTC. Protein product: CASSIDPGGNYGYTF.